The 21 T cell receptor beta chains listed next were all sequenced from one sample in a study of blood T cell repertoires in COVID-19. Only in-frame clones appear in the TCRdb table, and some are missing; sequencing was by immunoSEQ multiplex PCR. The sample contains about 88,000 clones, over 65% of which appear only once. Sequenced sample: peripheral blood. These receptors were taken from a woman in her 70s with acute or convalescent COVID-19.

The V gene is TRBV6-2 or TRBV6-3, the J gene TRBJ1-1; 7 nucleotides line up with TRBD1. V gave up 5 bases and J gave up 1 base; unmatched junction bases: 10. The CDR3 runs to 16 residues. Germline CDR1 MNHEY, CDR2 SVGEGT. CDR3: CASSLGQVGGNTEAFF. The CDR3, as DNA: TGTGCCAGCAGTCTTGGACAGGTGGGGGGGAACACTGAAGCTTTCTTT.

The gene calls are TRBV7-9 and TRBJ2-1, with 9 bases fitting TRBD2. J gave up 9 bases and V 4 bases, and 22 bases lay outside the gene matches. The length of the CDR3 is 19 residues. Germline loops: CDR1 SEHNR, CDR2 FQNEAQ (reference sequence). CDR3 sequence (DNA): TGTGCCAGCAGCTCCGGGACTAGCCTCCTCTACAATGAGCTCAGTGAGCAGTTCTTC. It encodes CASSSGTSLLYNELSEQFF.

The J gene is TRBJ2-5, the V gene TRBV4-1; 7 positions agree with TRBD2. The CDR3 spans 15 residues. The V and J ends lost 6 bases and 5 bases, in that order; junction bases with no gene match: 12. In germline, CDR1 is MGHRA, CDR2 YSYEKL. The CDR3 spells CASRSMGQGGETQYF. The CDR3 DNA follows: TGCGCCAGCAGATCGATGGGGCAGGGAGGGGAGACCCAGTACTTC.

This rearrangement joins TRBV4-3 to TRBJ1-1, with 11 bases lining up with TRBD1. This CDR3 spans 13 amino acids. Germline loops: CDR1 LGHNA, CDR2 YSLEER. V shed 4 bases and J 11 bases; nucleotides not matched to a gene: 6. CDR3 sequence reads: CASSPDRGLGAFF. DNA for the CDR3: TGCGCCAGCAGCCCGGACAGGGGGCTAGGGGCTTTCTTT.

This chain joins TRBV6-2 or TRBV6-3 and TRBJ2-5, with a possible D match to TRBD2 (6 bases). The ends were cut back, 7 bases at V and 0 bases at J, with 18 bases in the middle. The CDR3 totals 16 residues. Germline CDR1 is MNHEY and CDR2 is SVGEGT. The CDR3 is CASTPEGSAYQETQYF. The CDR3 coding sequence is TGTGCCAGCACCCCGGAGGGTAGCGCGTACCAAGAGACCCAGTACTTC.

This chain joins TRBV18 and TRBJ1-4; a possible D gene is TRBD1 (6 bases). The CDR3 is 17 amino acids. Germline V lookup: CDR1 KGHSH, CDR2 LQKENI. V was clipped by 4 bases and J by 8 bases, with 23 bases between them. The chain's CDR3 is CASSLSPAVQGGEKLFF. The CDR3 coding sequence is TGTGCCAGCTCACTCTCTCCTGCCGTACAGGGCGGCGAAAAACTGTTTTTT.

This clone was detected only once. The chain combines TRBV9 with TRBJ2-3; 7 bases fit TRBD1. This CDR3 has 14 amino acids. V dropped 2 bases and J dropped 4; count of bases not matched to a gene: 4. Germline V gene sequence: CDR1 SGDLS, CDR2 YYNGEE. Here the CDR3 DNA reads TGTGCCAGCAGCGTGACCACAGGGGCAGATACGCAGTATTTT. Protein sequence: CASSVTTGADTQYF. Full variable domain (missing parts from reference TRBV9 and TRBJ2-3): DSGVTQTPKHLITATGQRVTLRCSPRSGDLSVYWYQQSLDQGLQFLIQYYNGEERAKGNILERFSAQQFPDLHSELNLSSLELGDSALYFCASSVTTGADTQYFGPGTRLTVL.

The chain links TRBV27 to TRBJ1-5; TRBD1 matches 12 bases. Per germline, CDR1 MNHEY and CDR2 SMNVEV (reference sequence). Unmatched junction bases numbered 3, after V lost 3 bases and J lost 6 bases. This CDR3 has 15 amino acids. CDR3 residues: CASSLGQGAGQPQHF. CDR3 DNA sequence: TGTGCCAGCAGTTTGGGACAGGGGGCGGGTCAGCCCCAGCATTTT.

The genes are TRBV27 and TRBJ1-1; TRBD1 is a possible D gene (5 bases). The CDR3 totals 14 residues. The germline V and J ends were trimmed by 6 bases and 5 bases, with 16 bases remaining between them. Germline V lookup: CDR1 MNHEY, CDR2 SMNVEV (reference sequence). The CDR3 nucleotides are TGTGCCAGCAGCAAACGGGGGGTGGAGACTGAAGCTTTCTTT. This translates into CASSKRGVETEAFF.

The V gene is TRBV7-8, the J gene TRBJ1-2; TRBD1 aligns across 7 bases. This CDR3 has 14 residues. The ends lost 1 base at V and 8 bases at J; junction bases unmatched: 7. Germline CDR1 reads SGHVS; CDR2 reads FQNEAQ. The DNA for the CDR3 is TGTGCCAGCAGCTTAGGGGACAGAGGTGGGGGCTACACCTTC. It translates to CASSLGDRGGGYTF.

This clone was counted a single time. The V gene is TRBV27, the J gene TRBJ1-6; D ambiguous. Per germline, CDR1 MNHEY and CDR2 SMNVEV (reference sequence). The CDR3 totals 16 residues. V was shortened by 0 bases and J by 9 bases, with 15 bases between the two germline ends. The CDR3 loop is CASSLSWEARRSPLHF. DNA for the CDR3: TGTGCCAGCAGTTTATCTTGGGAGGCGCGGCGTTCACCCCTCCACTTT.

This clone appeared a few times. This chain links TRBV7-9 with TRBJ2-7; 8 bases agree with TRBD1. The CDR3 loop spans 15 amino acids. V lost 3 bases, J lost 4 bases, and 8 bases stayed unmatched. Per the germline V gene, CDR1 is SEHNR and CDR2 is FQNEAQ (reference sequence). In nucleotides, the CDR3 is TGTGCCAGCAGCTTTTCCGGACAGGGAGCGTACGAGCAGTACGTC. Translated, it gives CASSFSGQGAYEQYV.

The chain joins TRBV7-8 to TRBJ2-7; a weak D match, TRBD1 (6 bases). The V end lost 4 bases, the J end lost 3 bases, and 16 bases lay between the germline ends. The germline CDR1 and CDR2 sequences are SGHVS and FQNEAQ. CDR3 size: 15 residues. CDR3 region: CASSSTRDTNYEQYV. CDR3 DNA: TGTGCCAGCAGCTCAACCCGGGACACGAACTACGAGCAGTACGTC.

The chain carries TRBV3-1 (or the pseudogene TRBV3-2) and TRBJ2-3, with D uncertain. The germline gives CDR1 LGHDT, CDR2 YNNKEL (reference sequence). Trimming pared 4 bases from V and 7 bases from J, leaving 6 bases between. The length of the CDR3 is 11 residues. CDR3 region: CASSPGYTQYF. In nucleotides, the CDR3 is TGTGCCAGCAGCCCCGGGTATACGCAGTATTTT.

The genes are TRBV6-5 and TRBJ2-5; unclear D gene. Germline CDR1 is MNHEY and CDR2 is SVGAGI. V dropped 2 bases and J dropped 5 bases, with 9 bases sitting between them. CDR3 size: 13 residues. CDR3 amino acids: CASSYRLTETQYF. The CDR3, as DNA: TGTGCCAGCAGTTACCGCCTAACGGAGACCCAGTACTTC.

The chain combines TRBV21-1 with TRBJ1-2; no check of the table's D call, TRBD1, against the DNA was made. TRBV21-1 is annotated as a pseudogene. The CDR3 totals 13 residues. CDR3: CASSETDSYGYTF. CDR3 coding DNA: TGTGCCAGCAGCGAAACGGACAGCTACGGCTACACCTTC.

The chain employs TRBV2 and TRBJ1-1, with 8 bases that match TRBD1. The CDR3 is 14 residues long. V lost 4 bases, J lost 1 base, and 2 bases stayed unmatched. CDR1 and CDR2 (germline): SNHLY, FYNNEI. As DNA, the CDR3 is TGTGCCAGCAGTGTCGGACAGGGGAACACTGAAGCTTTCTTT. Protein: CASSVGQGNTEAFF.

The rearrangement joins TRBV7-9 to TRBJ2-1; 7 nucleotides agree with TRBD2. V was pared by 6 bases and J by 6 bases, with 8 bases of the junction left unmatched. The germline V gene encodes CDR1 SEHNR and CDR2 FQNEAQ (reference sequence). This CDR3 is 14 amino acids long. CDR3: CASRPGGLGNEQFF. CDR3 DNA: TGTGCCAGCAGACCGGGAGGATTGGGCAATGAGCAGTTCTTC.

CDR3 residues: CASSQALETGVSEQYV. CDR3 DNA sequence: TGCGCCAGCAGCCAAGCCCTAGAAACAGGGGTAAGCGAGCAGTACGTC. The rearrangement uses TRBV4-3 and TRBJ2-7; TRBD1 agrees at 7 bases. Unmatched junction bases numbered 12, after V lost 1 base and J lost 6 bases. CDR1 LGHNA and CDR2 YSLEER come from the germline V gene. CDR3 length: 16 residues.

This clone has more than one count but fewer than ten. The rearrangement uses TRBV19 and TRBJ1-2, with 7 bases that match TRBD1. This CDR3 has 15 amino acids. Germline V CDR1 and CDR2: LNHDA, SQIVND (reference sequence). J lost 4 bases, V lost 4 bases, and 9 bases had no gene match. This CDR3 is CASSTGGREIYGYTF. The CDR3 nucleotides are TGTGCCAGTAGTACAGGGGGACGGGAGATCTATGGCTACACCTTC.

This rearrangement joins TRBV4-1 to TRBJ2-2, with D possibly matching TRBD2 (5 bases). Germline assignment: CDR1 MGHRA and CDR2 YSYEKL. There are 16 residues in the CDR3. V was pared by 4 bases and J by 0 bases, with 12 bases between. The CDR3 DNA is TGCGCCAGCAGCCTTAAAAGACTACCGAACACCGGGGAGCTGTTTTTT. Amino acids: CASSLKRLPNTGELFF.